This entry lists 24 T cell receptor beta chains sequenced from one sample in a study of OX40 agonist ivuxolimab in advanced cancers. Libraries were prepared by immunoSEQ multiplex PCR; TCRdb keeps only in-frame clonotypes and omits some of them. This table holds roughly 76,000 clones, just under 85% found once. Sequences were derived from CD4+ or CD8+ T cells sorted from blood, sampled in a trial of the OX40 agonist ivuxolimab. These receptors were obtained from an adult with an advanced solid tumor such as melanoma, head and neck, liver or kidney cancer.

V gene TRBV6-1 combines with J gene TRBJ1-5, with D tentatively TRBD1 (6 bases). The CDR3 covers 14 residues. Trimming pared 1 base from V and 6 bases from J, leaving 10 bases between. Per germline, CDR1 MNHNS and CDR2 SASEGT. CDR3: CASSEETGVQPQHF. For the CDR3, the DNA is TGTGCCAGCAGTGAAGAGACAGGAGTTCAGCCCCAGCATTTT.

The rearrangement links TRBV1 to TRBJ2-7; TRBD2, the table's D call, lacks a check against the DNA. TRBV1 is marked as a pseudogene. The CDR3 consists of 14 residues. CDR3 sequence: CTSKGTSGLYEQYF. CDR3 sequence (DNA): TGCACCAGCAAAGGGACTAGCGGACTCTACGAGCAGTACTTC.

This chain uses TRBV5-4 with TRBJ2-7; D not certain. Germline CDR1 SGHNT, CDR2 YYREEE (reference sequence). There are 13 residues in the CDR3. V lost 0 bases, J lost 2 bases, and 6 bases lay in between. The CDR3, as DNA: TGTGCCAGCAGCTTGGCCGGAACCTACGAGCAGTACTTC. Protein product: CASSLAGTYEQYF.

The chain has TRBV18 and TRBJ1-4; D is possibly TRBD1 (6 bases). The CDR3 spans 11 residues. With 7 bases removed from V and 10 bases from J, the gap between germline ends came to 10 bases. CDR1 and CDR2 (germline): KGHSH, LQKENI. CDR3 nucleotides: TGTGCCAGCTTAGGAGGGGGAAAACTGTTTTTT. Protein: CASLGGGKLFF.

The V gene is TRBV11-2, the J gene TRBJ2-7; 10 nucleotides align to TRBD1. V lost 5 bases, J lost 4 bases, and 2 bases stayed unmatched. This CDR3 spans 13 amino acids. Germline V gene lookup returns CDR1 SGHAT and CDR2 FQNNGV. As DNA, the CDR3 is TGTGCCAGCAGCGGGACAGGGGAATACGAGCAGTACTTC. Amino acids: CASSGTGEYEQYF.

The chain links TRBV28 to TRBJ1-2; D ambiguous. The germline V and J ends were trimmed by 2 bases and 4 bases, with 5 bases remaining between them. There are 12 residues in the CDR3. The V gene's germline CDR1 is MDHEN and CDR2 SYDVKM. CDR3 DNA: TGTGCCAGCAGTTTAAACCTCTATGGCTACACCTTC. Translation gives CASSLNLYGYTF.

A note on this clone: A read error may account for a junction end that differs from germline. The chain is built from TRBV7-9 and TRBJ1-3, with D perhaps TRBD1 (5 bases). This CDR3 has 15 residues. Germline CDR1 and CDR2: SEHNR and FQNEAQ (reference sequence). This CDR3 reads CASSLGGGSGSTIYF. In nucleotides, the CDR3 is TGTGCCAGCAGCTTAGGTGGGGGATCTGGAAGCACCATATATTTT.

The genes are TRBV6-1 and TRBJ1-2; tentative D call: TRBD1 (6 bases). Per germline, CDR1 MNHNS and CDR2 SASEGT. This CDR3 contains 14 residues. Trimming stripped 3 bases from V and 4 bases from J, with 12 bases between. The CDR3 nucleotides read TGTGCCAGCAGTGATAGGGGGGGCCTCTATGGCTACACCTTC. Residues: CASSDRGGLYGYTF.

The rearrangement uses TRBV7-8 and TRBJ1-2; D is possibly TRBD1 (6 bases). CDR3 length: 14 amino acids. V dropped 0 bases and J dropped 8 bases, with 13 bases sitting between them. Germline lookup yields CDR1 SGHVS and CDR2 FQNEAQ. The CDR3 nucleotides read TGTGCCAGCAGCTTAGCGCCAGGGGAAACGGGCTACACCTTC. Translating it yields CASSLAPGETGYTF.

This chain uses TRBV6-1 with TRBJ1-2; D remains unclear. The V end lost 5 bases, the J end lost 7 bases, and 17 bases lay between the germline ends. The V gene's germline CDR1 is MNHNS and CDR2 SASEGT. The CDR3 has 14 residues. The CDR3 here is CASSLEAESGGYTF. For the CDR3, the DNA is TGTGCCAGCAGTCTAGAGGCCGAATCTGGTGGCTACACCTTC.

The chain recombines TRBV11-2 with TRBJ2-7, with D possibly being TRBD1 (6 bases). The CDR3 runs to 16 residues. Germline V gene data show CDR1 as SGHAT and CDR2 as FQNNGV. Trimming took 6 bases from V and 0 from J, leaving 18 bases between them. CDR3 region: CASSPMKTGISYEQYF. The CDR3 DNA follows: TGTGCCAGCAGTCCTATGAAAACAGGGATCTCCTACGAGCAGTACTTC.

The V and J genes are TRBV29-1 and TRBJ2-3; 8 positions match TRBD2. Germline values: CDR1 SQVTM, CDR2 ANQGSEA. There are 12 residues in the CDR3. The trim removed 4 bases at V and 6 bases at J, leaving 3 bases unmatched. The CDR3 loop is CSVGAGGDTQYF. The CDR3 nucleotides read TGCAGCGTTGGTGCGGGAGGCGATACGCAGTATTTT.

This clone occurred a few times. The CDR3 DNA reads TGTGCCAGCAGGAGTTTAAATCAGCCCCAGCATTTT. Encoded protein: CASRSLNQPQHF. V usage is TRBV27 and J usage is TRBJ1-5, with D unresolved. V was pared by 6 bases and J by 4 bases, with 7 bases between. Germline CDR1 and CDR2: MNHEY and SMNVEV (reference sequence). The CDR3 is 12 amino acids.

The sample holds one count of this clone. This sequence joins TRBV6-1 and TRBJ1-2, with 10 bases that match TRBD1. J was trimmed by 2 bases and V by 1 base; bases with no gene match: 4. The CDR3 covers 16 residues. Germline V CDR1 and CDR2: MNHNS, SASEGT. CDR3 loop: CASSEEWDRGNYGYTF. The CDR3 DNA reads TGTGCCAGCAGTGAAGAGTGGGACAGGGGAAACTATGGCTACACCTTC.

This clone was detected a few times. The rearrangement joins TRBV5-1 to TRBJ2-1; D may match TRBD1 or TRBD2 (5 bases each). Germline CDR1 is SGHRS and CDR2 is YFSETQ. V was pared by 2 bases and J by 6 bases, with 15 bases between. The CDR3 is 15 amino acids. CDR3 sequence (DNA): TGCGCCAGCAGCTTTGGGGCAGGACTCGCCAATGAGCAGTTCTTC. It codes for CASSFGAGLANEQFF.

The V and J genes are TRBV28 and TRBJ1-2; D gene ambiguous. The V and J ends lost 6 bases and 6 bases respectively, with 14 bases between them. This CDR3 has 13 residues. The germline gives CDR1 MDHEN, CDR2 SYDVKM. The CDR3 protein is CASSLNPRNGYTF. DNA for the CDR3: TGTGCCAGCAGCCTAAACCCCAGGAATGGCTACACCTTC.

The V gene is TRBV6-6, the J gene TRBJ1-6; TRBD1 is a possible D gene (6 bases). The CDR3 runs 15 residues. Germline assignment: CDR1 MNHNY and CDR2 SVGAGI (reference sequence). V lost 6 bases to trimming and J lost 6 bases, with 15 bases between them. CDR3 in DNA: TGTGCCAGCAGACGGCCGGGACAACCTAATTCACCCCTCCACTTT. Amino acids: CASRRPGQPNSPLHF.

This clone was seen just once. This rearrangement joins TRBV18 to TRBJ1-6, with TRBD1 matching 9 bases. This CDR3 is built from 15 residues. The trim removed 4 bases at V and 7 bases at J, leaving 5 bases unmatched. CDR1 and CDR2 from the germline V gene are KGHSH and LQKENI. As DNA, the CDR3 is TGTGCCAGCTCACGTGGGACAGGGAAGAATTCACCCCTCCACTTT. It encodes CASSRGTGKNSPLHF.

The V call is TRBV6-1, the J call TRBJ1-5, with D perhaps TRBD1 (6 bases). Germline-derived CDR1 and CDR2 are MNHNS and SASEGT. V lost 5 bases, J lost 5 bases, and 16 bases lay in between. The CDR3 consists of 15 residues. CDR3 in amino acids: CASSPPQQGDQPQHF. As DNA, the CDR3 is TGTGCCAGCAGTCCCCCCCAACAGGGTGATCAGCCCCAGCATTTT.

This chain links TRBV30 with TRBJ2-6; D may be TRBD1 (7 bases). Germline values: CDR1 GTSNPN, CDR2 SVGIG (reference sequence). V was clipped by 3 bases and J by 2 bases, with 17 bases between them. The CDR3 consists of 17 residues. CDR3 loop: CAWSARGAPTGANVLTF. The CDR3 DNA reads TGTGCCTGGAGCGCCAGGGGGGCCCCTACTGGGGCCAACGTCCTGACTTTC.

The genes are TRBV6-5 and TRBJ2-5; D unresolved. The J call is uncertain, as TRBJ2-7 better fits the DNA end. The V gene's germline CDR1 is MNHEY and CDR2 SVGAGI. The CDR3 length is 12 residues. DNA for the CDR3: TGTGCCAGCACTGGGCCCTCCTACGAGCAGTACTTC. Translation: CASTGPSYEQYF.

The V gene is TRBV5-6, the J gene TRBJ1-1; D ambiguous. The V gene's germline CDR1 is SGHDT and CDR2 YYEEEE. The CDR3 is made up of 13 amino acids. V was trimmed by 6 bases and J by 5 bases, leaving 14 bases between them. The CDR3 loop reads CASNPKGRTEAFF. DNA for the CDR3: TGTGCCAGCAACCCCAAGGGCAGGACTGAAGCTTTCTTT.

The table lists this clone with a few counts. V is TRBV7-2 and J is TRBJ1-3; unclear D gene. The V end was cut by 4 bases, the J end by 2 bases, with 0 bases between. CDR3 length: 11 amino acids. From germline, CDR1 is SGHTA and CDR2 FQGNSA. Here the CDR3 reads CASSSGNTIYF. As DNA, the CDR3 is TGTGCCAGCAGCTCTGGAAACACCATATATTTT.

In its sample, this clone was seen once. In nucleotides, the CDR3 is TGCGCCAGCAAACAACGGCGGGAGTCGACAGATACGCAGTATTTT. Translating it yields CASKQRRESTDTQYF. The J gene is TRBJ2-3, the V gene TRBV10-1; 7 bases align to TRBD2. V trimming: 7 bases; J trimming: 3 bases; junction bases outside the gene matches: 10. The CDR3 length is 15 residues. Germline CDR1 and CDR2: WNHNN and SYGVQD (reference sequence).